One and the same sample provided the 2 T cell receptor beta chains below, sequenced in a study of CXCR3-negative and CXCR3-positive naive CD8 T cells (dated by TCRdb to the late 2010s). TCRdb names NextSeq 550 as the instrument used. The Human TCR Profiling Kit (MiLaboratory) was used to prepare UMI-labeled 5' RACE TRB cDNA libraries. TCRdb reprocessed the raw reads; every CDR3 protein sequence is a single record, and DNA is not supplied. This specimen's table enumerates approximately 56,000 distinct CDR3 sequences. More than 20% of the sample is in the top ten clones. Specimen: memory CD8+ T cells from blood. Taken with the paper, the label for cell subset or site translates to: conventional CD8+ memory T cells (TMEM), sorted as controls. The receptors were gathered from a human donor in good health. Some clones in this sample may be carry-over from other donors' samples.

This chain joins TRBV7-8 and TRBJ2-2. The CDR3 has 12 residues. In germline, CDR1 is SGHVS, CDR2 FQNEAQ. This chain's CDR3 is CASQENLMELFF.

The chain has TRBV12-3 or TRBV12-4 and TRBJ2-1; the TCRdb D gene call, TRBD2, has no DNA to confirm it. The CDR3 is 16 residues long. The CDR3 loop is CASSLWRDFVRGEQFF.